This TCR beta chain was profiled in a study of T cells expressing NK-cell markers. Germline lookup yields CDR1 SQVTM and CDR2 ANQGSEA. This CDR3 spans 13 amino acids. Following a re-call of the 5' RACE reads, TCRdb has one entry per CDR3 protein and lacks DNA. Its table lists around 260,000 distinct CDR3 sequences. Sequencing used blood T cells: a sorted CD56 or NKG2C T cell subset, CD4+ or CD8+ T cells, or bulk PBMC T cells (not recorded which). This clonotype was sampled from a woman between 18 and 69 years old in good health. This chain uses TRBV29-1 with TRBJ2-7; TCRdb's D call of TRBD2 is untestable without DNA. The chain's CDR3 is CSVDCSSGYEQYF.